The 3 T cell receptor beta chains listed next were all sequenced from one sample in a study of human T cells and chemical hapten exposure. In TCRdb, the RACE reads were re-called with MiXCR into one record per CDR3 protein. The data contain approximately 91,000 distinct CDR3 sequences, around 10% of them seen just once; the ten biggest clones take up roughly 1.6%. Time point described: patch test 2, 6 weeks after DPC sensitization. As for treatment: therapeutic diphenylcyclopropenone sensitization with weekly scalp DPC. The sequencing used whole blood, collected in connection with sensitization to the hapten diphenylcyclopropenone (DPC). These TCRs come from a man in his late teens or twenties with alopecia areata. Some clones in this sample may be carry-over from other donors' samples.

This chain joins TRBV25-1 and TRBJ2-1; D is uncertain. Germline V gives CDR1 MGHDK, CDR2 SYGVNS. V shed 2 bases and J shed 3 bases, with 11 bases lying between them. The CDR3 contains 15 residues. The CDR3 spells CASSESGRSYNEQFF. The CDR3 nucleotides are TGTGCCAGCAGTGAAAGTGGCAGGAGCTACAATGAGCAGTTCTTC.

This rearrangement joins TRBV3-1 to TRBJ2-4; D is unresolved. The germline V gene has CDR1 LGHDT and CDR2 YNNKEL (reference sequence). There are 17 residues in the CDR3. V lost 1 base, J lost 1 base, and 14 bases lay in between. For the CDR3, the DNA is TGTGCCAGCAGCCAAGTTTGGCGGCCTGGGGCCAAAAACATTCAGTACTTC. This translates into CASSQVWRPGAKNIQYF. The whole variable domain, remainder taken from reference TRBV3-1 and TRBJ2-4, is DTAVSQTPKYLVTQMGNDKSIKCEQNLGHDTMYWYKQDSKKFLKIMFSYNNKELIINETVPNRFSPKSPDKAHLNLHINSLELGDSAVYFCASSQVWRPGAKNIQYFGAGTRLSVL.

In this sample, this clonotype turned up many times. The rearrangement links TRBV7-9 to TRBJ2-5; D is unresolved. CDR3 length: 19 residues. Germline loops: CDR1 SEHNR, CDR2 FQNEAQ (reference sequence). V was shortened by 4 bases and J by 4 bases, with 28 bases between the two germline ends. The CDR3 sequence: CASSSPSIRWSVGGETQYF. As DNA, the CDR3 is TGTGCCAGCAGCTCGCCGAGTATTCGGTGGAGCGTCGGTGGAGAGACCCAGTACTTC.